One sample yielded the 32 T cell receptor beta chains listed below, sequenced in a study of identical twins. TCRdb fed the 5' RACE reads into MiXCR, producing one record per CDR3 protein. Of approximately 280,000 distinct CDR3 sequences in the sample, around 8.8% were seen once. In addition, the sample was reused for a study of yellow fever vaccine responses in identical twins.

Sequencing was carried out using memory (CD45RO+) T cells sorted from blood. The receptors stem from a woman aged 18-29 years in good health.

This clonotype occurred many times. V usage is TRBV24-1 and J usage is TRBJ2-2, with TRBD1 matching over 7 bases. The CDR3 consists of 15 residues. With 4 bases clipped from V and 5 bases from J, the junction kept 6 bases outside the gene matches. Germline V gene data show CDR1 as KGHDR and CDR2 as SFDVKD. This chain's CDR3 is CATSESRQGTGELFF. The CDR3 coding sequence is TGTGCCACCAGTGAGTCAAGACAGGGAACCGGGGAGCTGTTTTTT.

V and J are TRBV6-5 and TRBJ2-7, with 15 nucleotides matching TRBD2. This CDR3 is built from 14 residues. CDR1 MNHEY and CDR2 SVGAGI come from the germline V gene. The trim removed 4 bases at V and 6 bases at J, leaving 1 base unmatched. The CDR3 loop reads CASSWTSGRVEQYF. The CDR3 region has the DNA TGTGCCAGCAGTTGGACTAGCGGGAGGGTCGAGCAGTACTTC.

Ten or more counts support this clonotype. The chain employs TRBV5-6 and TRBJ2-5, with D unresolved. V lost 3 bases and J lost 2, with 8 bases in between. Germline V gives CDR1 SGHDT, CDR2 YYEEEE. The length of the CDR3 is 13 residues. The CDR3 DNA sequence: TGTGCCAGCAGCTACCTACAACAAGAGACCCAGTACTTC. Translating gives CASSYLQQETQYF. The variable domain in full, with the rest retrieved from reference TRBV5-6 and TRBJ2-5, is DAGVTQSPTHLIKTRGQQVTLRCSPKSGHDTVSWYQQALGQGPQFIFQYYEEEERQRGNFPDRFSGHQFPNYSSELNVNALLLGDSALYLCASSYLQQETQYFGPGTRLLVL.

The rearrangement joins TRBV20-1 to TRBJ2-7, with TRBD1 matching over 7 bases. Per germline, CDR1 DFQATT and CDR2 SNEGSKA (reference sequence). The V gene end was trimmed by 1 base and the J gene end by 0 bases; junction bases not matched to a gene: 6. The CDR3 runs to 15 residues. The DNA for the CDR3 is TGCAGTGCTAGAGGCAAAACAGGGGACTCCTACGAGCAGTACTTC. Amino acid sequence: CSARGKTGDSYEQYF.

This clonotype appeared a few times. V usage is TRBV29-1 and J usage is TRBJ1-1; D possibly corresponds to TRBD1 (5 bases). Germline loops: CDR1 SQVTM, CDR2 ANQGSEA. V lost 7 bases and J lost 4, with 13 bases in between. The CDR3 spans 12 residues. This CDR3 is CSADLTGTEAFF. CDR3 sequence (DNA): TGCAGCGCCGACCTCACAGGCACTGAAGCTTTCTTT.

Concerning this clonotype: Being one base from a much bigger clone, this may be a read error. The CDR3 loop reads CACSALSIQETQYF. CDR3 DNA: TGTGCCTGCAGTGCCCTTAGTATCCAAGAGACCCAGTACTTC. The chain is built from TRBV6-2 or TRBV6-3 and TRBJ2-5, with D hard to call. Germline V gene data show CDR1 as MNHEY and CDR2 as SVGEGT. The CDR3 covers 14 residues.

This clonotype appeared a few times. V usage is TRBV5-1 and J usage is TRBJ1-2; 9 bases line up with TRBD1. J was trimmed by 4 bases and V by 4 bases; bases with no gene match: 11. CDR1 is SGHRS and CDR2 is YFSETQ in the germline V gene. This CDR3 has 16 residues. For the CDR3, the DNA is TGCGCCAGCAGCGGACAGGGGCCCTTATTGGCCTATGGCTACACCTTC. Its translation: CASSGQGPLLAYGYTF.

A few counts support this clonotype. This chain links TRBV7-9 with TRBJ2-7, with 15 bases aligning to TRBD2. V dropped 7 bases and J dropped 0; count of bases not matched to a gene: 4. There are 16 residues in the CDR3. CDR1 is SEHNR and CDR2 is FQNEAQ in the germline V gene (reference sequence). The CDR3 protein is CASMRTSGRASYEQYF. CDR3 DNA sequence: TGTGCCAGCATGAGGACTAGCGGGAGGGCCTCCTACGAGCAGTACTTC. The entire variable domain, with the rest obtained from reference TRBV7-9 and TRBJ2-7, is as follows: DTGVSQNPRHKITKRGQNVTFRCDPISEHNRLYWYRQTLGQGPEFLTYFQNEAQLEKSRLLSDRFSAERPKGSFSTLEIQRTEQGDSAMYLCASMRTSGRASYEQYFGPGTRLTVT.

The rearrangement joins TRBV7-9 to TRBJ2-5, with TRBD2 as a possible D gene (5 bases). The ends were cut back, 4 bases at V and 3 bases at J, with 9 bases in the middle. The CDR3 extends over 13 amino acids. Looked up from germline, CDR1 is SEHNR and CDR2 is FQNEAQ (reference sequence). CDR3 in amino acids: CASSWSGKETQYF. DNA for the CDR3: TGTGCCAGCAGCTGGTCGGGGAAAGAGACCCAGTACTTC.

The chain joins TRBV2 to TRBJ2-4; D remains ambiguous. The CDR3 loop spans 14 amino acids. The germline gives CDR1 SNHLY, CDR2 FYNNEI. V shed 1 base and J shed 5 bases, with 9 bases lying between them. The DNA for the CDR3 is TGTGCCAGCAGTGAAGACCCTGCTCAAAACATTCAGTACTTC. Translated: CASSEDPAQNIQYF.

This clonotype was counted between two and nine times. The chain couples TRBV3-1 to TRBJ2-5; D is undetermined. CDR3 size: 15 residues. Germline lookup yields CDR1 LGHDT and CDR2 YNNKEL (reference sequence). V lost 1 base, J lost 2 bases, and 11 bases lay in between. The CDR3 region is CASSQAGGRQETQYF. CDR3 nucleotides: TGTGCCAGCAGCCAAGCTGGTGGGCGGCAAGAGACCCAGTACTTC.

This rearrangement joins TRBV20-1 to TRBJ1-1; 7 nucleotides align to TRBD1. This CDR3 has 13 amino acids. The junction had 10 bases not matched to a gene; V was cut back by 7 bases and J by 5 bases. CDR1 is DFQATT, CDR2 SNEGSKA, per germline (reference sequence). The CDR3 region is CSEERGHRTEAFF. The CDR3 DNA follows: TGCAGTGAAGAGAGGGGGCATCGGACTGAAGCTTTCTTT.

The rearrangement joins TRBV5-8 to TRBJ1-1; possibly TRBD1 for D (6 bases). V was pared by 5 bases and J by 4 bases, with 15 bases between. This CDR3 has 14 residues. Germline CDR1 is SGHTS and CDR2 is YDEGEE. This chain's CDR3 is CASRISGTPTEAFF. The CDR3 nucleotides are TGTGCCAGCAGGATCTCCGGGACACCCACTGAAGCTTTCTTT.

In its sample, this clonotype was seen many times. This CDR3 is CASSAISGELYGELFF. For the CDR3, the DNA is TGTGCCAGCAGCGCGATTAGCGGGGAGTTATACGGGGAGCTGTTTTTT. The V gene is TRBV11-2, the J gene TRBJ2-2; 8 nucleotides line up with TRBD2. Per the germline V gene, CDR1 is SGHAT and CDR2 is FQNNGV. V was pared by 5 bases and J by 7 bases, with 12 bases of the junction left unmatched. CDR3 length: 16 amino acids.

This clonotype appeared a few times. The V and J genes are TRBV20-1 and TRBJ2-1, with D possibly being TRBD2 (6 bases). The CDR3 contains 15 residues. CDR1 and CDR2 from the germline V gene are DFQATT and SNEGSKA (reference sequence). V lost 4 bases, J lost 4 bases, and 17 bases lay in between. The CDR3 bases are TGCAGTGCTATCCCCCCCGCGGGGACGTACAATGAGCAGTTCTTC. Translated: CSAIPPAGTYNEQFF.

This clonotype appeared many times. The rearrangement uses TRBV7-9 and TRBJ1-1; D gene uncertain. CDR1 is SEHNR and CDR2 is FQNEAQ in the germline V gene (reference sequence). Between the trimmed V and J ends, which lost 3 bases and 2 bases, there was a span of 7 bases. CDR3 length equals 13 residues. The CDR3: CASSLVTNTEAFF. CDR3 bases: TGTGCCAGCAGCTTGGTTACTAACACTGAAGCTTTCTTT.

A few counts support this clonotype. V is TRBV9 and J is TRBJ2-5; 10 positions agree with TRBD2. Looked up from germline, CDR1 is SGDLS and CDR2 is YYNGEE. V lost 3 bases to trimming and J lost 2 bases; unmatched junction nucleotides: 1. The CDR3 covers 14 residues. CDR3 nucleotides: TGTGCCAGCAGCGCGACTAGCGGGCAAGAGACCCAGTACTTC. Translation: CASSATSGQETQYF.

This rearrangement joins TRBV6-5 to TRBJ2-1; 8 bases line up with TRBD1. Trimming at V came to 2 bases and at J to 4 bases, leaving 7 bases not matched to a gene. Germline CDR1 reads MNHEY; CDR2 reads SVGAGI. The CDR3 totals 16 residues. The CDR3 region is CASSYPDRGAYNEQFF. In DNA, the CDR3 is TGTGCCAGCAGTTACCCCGACAGGGGTGCATACAATGAGCAGTTCTTC.

The chain is built from TRBV20-1 and TRBJ1-2, with unresolved D. CDR3 length: 15 residues. The ends were cut back, 2 bases at V and 7 bases at J, with 20 bases in the middle. Germline V CDR1 and CDR2: DFQATT, SNEGSKA (reference sequence). The CDR3 DNA sequence: TGCAGTGCTAGAAACCATCGGCGGGAGTGGTTTGGCTACACCTTC. Translation gives CSARNHRREWFGYTF.

This clonotype was observed at least ten times. CDR3 sequence (DNA): TGTGCCAGCAGTTTAATCTCCGGCTGGGCTCAGAACACTGAAGCTTTCTTT. It encodes CASSLISGWAQNTEAFF. This sequence joins TRBV12-3 or TRBV12-4 and TRBJ1-1, with unresolved D. V dropped 2 bases and J dropped 1 base, with 17 bases sitting between them. The CDR3 has 17 amino acids.

The chain carries TRBV6-5 and TRBJ2-1; 11 bases align to TRBD2. The CDR3 sequence is 18 residues long. The germline V gene encodes CDR1 MNHEY and CDR2 SVGAGI. Trimming cost V 3 bases and J 4 bases; bases outside gene matches: 11. CDR3 in amino acids: CASSYATSGTTMYNEQFF. DNA of the CDR3: TGTGCCAGCAGTTATGCGACTAGCGGGACAACCATGTACAATGAGCAGTTCTTC.

The chain combines TRBV2 with TRBJ2-3; a weak D match, TRBD2 (6 bases). CDR1 and CDR2 from the germline V gene are SNHLY and FYNNEI. V was shortened by 5 bases and J by 2 bases, with 11 bases between the two germline ends. This CDR3 comprises 14 residues. The CDR3: CASSTGTFTDTQYF. The CDR3, as DNA: TGTGCCAGCAGTACCGGGACTTTCACAGATACGCAGTATTTT.

The J gene is TRBJ2-3, the V gene TRBV20-1; D might be TRBD2 (6 bases). CDR3 size: 13 residues. The V end was cut by 6 bases, the J end by 3 bases, with 13 bases between. Per the germline V gene, CDR1 is DFQATT and CDR2 is SNEGSKA (reference sequence). The CDR3 bases are TGCAGTGCAAGTAGCGGAGGGACAGATACGCAGTATTTT. This codes for CSASSGGTDTQYF.

The V gene is TRBV6-5, the J gene TRBJ1-2; tentative D call: TRBD1 (5 bases). Trimming shortened V by 3 bases and J by 6 bases, and 17 bases separated the two germline ends. There are 15 residues in the CDR3. Germline V gene sequence: CDR1 MNHEY, CDR2 SVGAGI. Here the CDR3 reads CASSYRQGKLDGYTF. The CDR3 bases are TGTGCCAGCAGTTATCGTCAGGGAAAGCTTGATGGCTACACCTTC.

The CDR3 here is CASSIPGLAGEANTGELFF. The CDR3 DNA is TGTGCCAGCAGTATACCGGGACTAGCGGGGGAAGCGAACACCGGGGAGCTGTTTTTT. The V and J genes are TRBV11-2 and TRBJ2-2; 14 positions match TRBD2. Per the germline V gene, CDR1 is SGHAT and CDR2 is FQNNGV. There are 19 residues in the CDR3. V dropped 6 bases and J dropped 0; count of bases not matched to a gene: 9. Full variable domain (rest looked up from reference TRBV11-2 and TRBJ2-2): EAGVAQSPRYKIIEKRQSVAFWCNPISGHATLYWYQQILGQGPKLLIQFQNNGVVDDSQLPKDRFSAERLKGVDSTLKIQPAKLEDSAVYLCASSIPGLAGEANTGELFFGEGSRLTVL.

In DNA, the CDR3 is TGTGCCAGCAGCCCTTCAACTAGCGGGAGGGAGGAGGGTGAGCAGTTCTTC. Translated: CASSPSTSGREEGEQFF. The chain uses TRBV5-4 and TRBJ2-1, with TRBD2 matching over 13 bases. Trimming took 4 bases from V and 9 from J; bases not matched to a gene: 13. Germline-derived CDR1 and CDR2 are SGHNT and YYREEE (reference sequence). There are 17 residues in the CDR3.

The rearrangement links TRBV6-2 or TRBV6-3 to TRBJ1-1; unclear D gene. The CDR3 is made up of 15 amino acids. Trimming removed 6 bases from V and 5 bases from J, with 19 bases in between. The germline V gene encodes CDR1 MNHEY and CDR2 SVGEGT. The CDR3 spells CASRSHSWAGTEAFF. CDR3 nucleotides: TGTGCCAGCAGAAGCCATAGCTGGGCGGGAACTGAAGCTTTCTTT.

This clonotype occurred a few times. The chain links TRBV7-3 to TRBJ2-1; 7 positions agree with TRBD2. The CDR3 has 16 amino acids. V lost 5 bases, J lost 9 bases, and 16 bases stayed unmatched. Per germline, CDR1 SGHTA and CDR2 FQGTGA. The CDR3 DNA reads as TGTGCCAGCAGCCCAAACCCACCTGGACTAGACGGTGAGCAGTTCTTC. Its translation: CASSPNPPGLDGEQFF.

Only a few counts were recorded for this clonotype. This rearrangement joins TRBV20-1 to TRBJ2-7; the match to TRBD1 covers 9 bases. Germline CDR1 reads DFQATT; CDR2 reads SNEGSKA (reference sequence). The CDR3 spans 13 residues. V shed 6 bases, J shed 4 bases, and the junction held 7 bases outside the gene matches. For the CDR3, the DNA is TGCAGTGCAGGACAGGGGTTAGTTTACGAGCAGTACTTC. Amino acid sequence: CSAGQGLVYEQYF.

This clonotype was seen many times. The chain recombines TRBV5-1 with TRBJ1-1; D not certain. The CDR3 has 13 amino acids. Per the germline V gene, CDR1 is SGHRS and CDR2 is YFSETQ. Between the trimmed V and J ends, which lost 2 bases and 6 bases, there was a span of 11 bases. CDR3 bases: TGCGCCAGCAGCTTCGGCCGGGAGCCTGAAGCTTTCTTT. The encoded protein is CASSFGREPEAFF.

This clonotype was detected many times. The chain joins TRBV27 to TRBJ2-1, with 14 bases identical to TRBD2. Germline CDR1 and CDR2: MNHEY and SMNVEV (reference sequence). Unmatched junction bases numbered 14, after V lost 4 bases and J lost 15 bases. This CDR3 comprises 16 residues. The CDR3 DNA is TGTGCCAGCAGTTCCTCGACTAGCGGGAGGGCCCAGTTCCGGTTCTTC. Protein sequence: CASSSSTSGRAQFRFF.

This clonotype was seen ten or more times. V gene TRBV6-5 combines with J gene TRBJ2-1; possibly TRBD2 for D (7 bases). CDR1 MNHEY and CDR2 SVGAGI come from the germline V gene. V was pared by 5 bases and J by 6 bases, with 17 bases between. The CDR3 is 15 residues long. The DNA of the CDR3 is TGTGCCAGCAGTGAGTCGAGCGGGACAATCAATGAGCAGTTCTTC. Encoded protein: CASSESSGTINEQFF.